This TCR beta chain was identified in a study of T-cell reconstitution after alpha-beta-depleted transplantation in children. Findings and limits, study-wide: As was reported, about two months after transplant, alpha-beta T cells came from several hundred expanded graft clones.

This clonotype was recorded a few times. Antigen unknown. Trimming removed 0 bases from V and 8 bases from J, with 12 bases in between. In germline, CDR1 is SGHRS, CDR2 YFSETQ. This CDR3 contains 14 residues. A TCRbeta library incorporating unique molecular identifiers was prepared. TCRdb processed the PCR reads anew with MiXCR; each CDR3 protein has one entry. The repertoire holds 200,000 to 300,000 distinct CDR3 sequences, with 20% to 30% as singletons. The chain is built from TRBV5-1 and TRBJ2-1; D call uncertain. This TCR was sampled from a girl aged 2 to 9 with Fanconi anemia, due to receive a stem cell transplant. This specimen was PBMCs, taken before TCRalphabeta/CD19-depleted stem cell transplant. CDR3 nucleotides: TGCGCCAGCAGCTTGGTAGTAGAACAATATGAGCAGTTCTTC. It specifies CASSLVVEQYEQFF. Filled out from reference TRBV5-1 and TRBJ2-1, the complete variable domain reads KAGVTQTPRYLIKTRGQQVTLSCSPISGHRSVSWYQQTPGQGLQFLFEYFSETQRNKGNFPGRFSGRQFSNSRSEMNVSTLELGDSALYLCASSLVVEQYEQFFGPGTRLTVL.